The source of this T cell receptor beta chain is a study of radiation and T cells in renal cell carcinoma. Study-level results: In blood, top tumor clones expanded by 2 weeks, shrinking by 4.

In the case of this clone: The antigen is not known.

The CDR3 has 15 residues. Germline CDR1 is SEHNR and CDR2 is FQNEAQ (reference sequence). V was shortened by 1 base and J by 1 base, with 10 bases between the two germline ends. Time point specified: blood 4 weeks post-SBRT, at nephrectomy. Documented treatment: 15 Gy SBRT to primary tumor, nephrectomy 4 weeks later. Nephrectomy followed 15 Gy stereotactic body radiation by 4 weeks. The tumor was a clear cell renal cell carcinoma. Sequenced by immunoSEQ multiplex PCR; TCRdb stores in-frame clones only, minus some. The sample has roughly 61,000 clones; about 80% are singletons. The TCR comes from a man between 60 and 75 years old with renal cell carcinoma. The chain uses TRBV7-9 and TRBJ1-1; D is ambiguous. The source material was blood, sampled from a patient whose treatment included radiotherapy and nephrectomy. For the CDR3, the DNA is TGTGCCAGCAGCTTAGATACCCCGACGAACACTGAAGCTTTCTTT. It translates to CASSLDTPTNTEAFF.